This T cell receptor beta chain was recorded in a study of CD8+CD57+ T cells in acquired aplastic anemia. Study-level information: Quantities of DNA derived from sorted CD4+ and CD8+ cells averaged around 3 ug. Where healthy donors were concerned, CD4+ cells averaged approximately 9.8 million reads.

In this sample, this clonotype turned up many times. Antigen specificity is unknown. Study conclusions and caveats: Patients had around 30 CD8+ CDR3 sequences in common with controls (the shared set). Levels of CD8+ Simpson's diversity were not significantly distinct in patients versus controls.

The CDR3 contains 14 residues. Trimming pared 6 bases from V and 0 bases from J, leaving 11 bases between. Germline V gene lookup returns CDR1 SGHVS and CDR2 FNYEAQ. It was genomic DNA that served as the template for profiling TCR beta VDJ and CDR3. One entry per CDR3 protein, called by TCRdb with MiXCR from the reads. This table has around 230,000 distinct CDR3 sequences, 60% to 65% appearing once. This sequence joins TRBV7-6 and TRBJ1-2; D may be TRBD1 (5 bases). The sequenced sample was sorted CD4+, CD8+, or CD8+CD57+ T cells (not recorded which) from PBMCs. This TCR derives from a human donor in good health. The CDR3 reads CASSPRGANYGYTF. CDR3 coding DNA: TGTGCCAGCAGTCCTAGGGGAGCTAACTATGGCTACACCTTC. The full variable domain, in which reference TRBV7-6 and TRBJ1-2 provide the parts outside the CDR3, is GAGVSQSPRYKVTKRGQDVALRCDPISGHVSLYWYRQALGQGPEFLTYFNYEAQQDKSGLPNDRFSAERPEGSISTLTIQRTEQRDSAMYRCASSPRGANYGYTFGSGTRLTVV.